The 22 T cell receptor beta chains presented below share a single source sample, sequenced in a study of neurological immune-mediated disorders. TCRdb ran MiXCR on the 5' RACE reads and lists one entry per CDR3 protein. Of about 3,900 distinct CDR3 sequences listed, approximately 30% are singletons. Sequencing was carried out using CD8+ T cells from blood. The origin of the receptors is a man in his fifties or sixties with HTLV-1-associated myelopathy (HAM/TSP).

This clonotype showed up many times. V gene TRBV12-3 or TRBV12-4 combines with J gene TRBJ2-5; weak D call: TRBD2 (5 bases). Trimming shortened V by 1 base and J by 1 base, and 16 bases separated the two germline ends. CDR3 length equals 17 residues. CDR3 DNA sequence: TGTGCCAGCAGTTTAGGCCTACTAGTCGGGGTCCAAGAGACCCAGTACTTC. Translated, it gives CASSLGLLVGVQETQYF.

This clonotype was seen many times. The chain combines TRBV6-4 with TRBJ2-1, with D perhaps matching TRBD2 (5 bases). CDR1 and CDR2 from the germline V gene are MRHNA and SNTAGT. V shed 3 bases and J shed 5 bases, with 14 bases lying between them. This CDR3 has 15 residues. The CDR3, as DNA: TGTGCCAGCAGTGAGCATGTAGAGGGAAACAATGAGCAGTTCTTC. Residues: CASSEHVEGNNEQFF.

This clonotype is medium-sized (0.01 to 0.1%) within its sample. This chain uses TRBV20-1 with TRBJ2-3, with 8 bases that match TRBD2. Losses at the gene ends were 3 bases for V and 6 bases for J; bases not matched to a gene: 11. Germline V gene lookup returns CDR1 DFQATT and CDR2 SNEGSKA (reference sequence). The CDR3 loop spans 15 amino acids. CDR3 region: CSARGRGAARDTQYF. DNA for the CDR3: TGCAGTGCTAGGGGGCGGGGGGCCGCAAGGGATACGCAGTATTTT.

This clonotype was seen repeatedly, ten times or more. V gene TRBV27 combines with J gene TRBJ2-7, with 8 nucleotides matching TRBD2. Trimming cost V 6 bases and J 5 bases; bases outside gene matches: 6. The CDR3 runs to 13 residues. CDR1 and CDR2 (germline): MNHEY, SMNVEV (reference sequence). The CDR3 nucleotides read TGTGCCAGCAGCCCGGGAGGGCCACACGAGCAGTACTTC. It codes for CASSPGGPHEQYF.

V usage is TRBV9 and J usage is TRBJ1-3; D uncertain. In germline, CDR1 is SGDLS, CDR2 YYNGEE. Trimming removed 3 bases at V and 3 bases at J, with 7 bases between. The CDR3 spans 13 residues. In DNA, the CDR3 is TGTGCCAGCAGCGCCGAGGGTGGAAACACCATATATTTT. Translating gives CASSAEGGNTIYF.

The rearrangement joins TRBV5-1 to TRBJ1-1; D unclear. V shed 0 bases and J shed 1 base, with 7 bases lying between them. Germline CDR1 and CDR2: SGHRS and YFSETQ. The length of the CDR3 is 14 residues. This CDR3 reads CASSLEFGNTEAFF. CDR3 nucleotides: TGCGCCAGCAGCTTGGAGTTTGGGAACACTGAAGCTTTCTTT.

There are many counts of this clonotype. This chain connects TRBV6-5 to TRBJ2-7; TRBD2 matches at 8 bases. Per germline, CDR1 MNHEY and CDR2 SVGAGI. The CDR3 runs 15 residues. V lost 5 bases to trimming and J lost 3 bases; unmatched junction nucleotides: 9. For the CDR3, the DNA is TGTGCCAGCAGTAACCCACTAGCGGCAGACTACGAGCAGTACTTC. This codes for CASSNPLAADYEQYF.

This clonotype was observed a handful of times. The chain joins TRBV20-1 to TRBJ2-1; D tentatively reads TRBD1 or TRBD2 (5 bases each). The CDR3 length is 13 residues. The germline gives CDR1 DFQATT, CDR2 SNEGSKA (reference sequence). Trimming left V 6 bases short and J 1 base short, with 10 bases between. The CDR3 loop reads CSARWGSYNEQFF. CDR3 sequence (DNA): TGCAGTGCCCGGTGGGGGTCCTACAATGAGCAGTTCTTC.

This clonotype was counted ten times or more. This chain uses TRBV10-1 with TRBJ2-3; TRBD1 is a possible D gene (6 bases). Germline V lookup: CDR1 WNHNN, CDR2 SYGVQD (reference sequence). Trimming left V 2 bases short and J 0 bases short, with 12 bases between. The CDR3 has 16 amino acids. The CDR3 nucleotides are TGCGCCAGCAGTGAGGTGGGGACATCTAGCACAGATACGCAGTATTTT. This gives the protein CASSEVGTSSTDTQYF.

The DNA for the CDR3 is TGCAGTGCTAGAGAGGGTTGGGGGGTTTGGACTGAAGCTTTCTTT. Its translation is CSAREGWGVWTEAFF. The V and J genes are TRBV20-1 and TRBJ1-1; D possibly corresponds to TRBD1 (5 bases). Germline CDR1 is DFQATT and CDR2 is SNEGSKA (reference sequence). The CDR3 spans 15 residues. V shed 0 bases and J shed 5 bases, with 16 bases lying between them.

By proportion, this clonotype is medium-sized. The genes are TRBV5-1 and TRBJ2-7, with 13 bases identical to TRBD2. This CDR3 region has 16 residues. V trimming: 4 bases; J trimming: 6 bases; junction bases outside the gene matches: 10. Germline CDR1 is SGHRS and CDR2 is YFSETQ. CDR3 DNA sequence: TGCGCCAGCAGCGGGACTAGCGGGGACTACACCCGCGAGCAGTACTTC. Translating it yields CASSGTSGDYTREQYF. Using reference TRBV5-1 and TRBJ2-7 for the parts outside the CDR3, the full variable domain is KAGVTQTPRYLIKTRGQQVTLSCSPISGHRSVSWYQQTPGQGLQFLFEYFSETQRNKGNFPGRFSGRQFSNSRSEMNVSTLELGDSALYLCASSGTSGDYTREQYFGPGTRLTVT.

This clonotype was observed many times. This sequence joins TRBV29-1 and TRBJ1-1; 7 bases line up with TRBD1. J was trimmed by 4 bases and V by 6 bases; bases with no gene match: 5. Germline CDR1 reads SQVTM; CDR2 reads ANQGSEA. The CDR3 loop spans 12 amino acids. Here the CDR3 reads CSVAQGSTEAFF. CDR3 nucleotides: TGCAGCGTGGCACAGGGGAGCACTGAAGCTTTCTTT.

The V call is TRBV20-1, the J call TRBJ2-2; TRBD2 aligns across 10 bases. The V segment lost 4 bases and the J segment 0 bases; nucleotides outside the gene matches: 5. Germline lookup yields CDR1 DFQATT and CDR2 SNEGSKA (reference sequence). CDR3 length: 16 residues. The CDR3 spells CSAIGLAEANTGELFF. The CDR3 region has the DNA TGCAGTGCTATCGGACTAGCGGAGGCGAACACCGGGGAGCTGTTTTTT.

This clonotype is large. DNA of the CDR3: TGTGCCAGCACCCCAGACCGTGGCGGGGAGCTGTTTTTT. Its protein product is CASTPDRGGELFF. V is TRBV7-9 and J is TRBJ2-2; D uncertain. There are 13 residues in the CDR3. Germline-derived CDR1 and CDR2 are SEHNR and FQNEAQ (reference sequence). Trimming took 7 bases from V and 7 from J, leaving 13 bases between them.

This clonotype was found many times. The genes are TRBV6-4 and TRBJ2-3; tentatively, D is TRBD1 (6 bases). Between the trimmed V and J ends, which lost 2 bases and 2 bases, there was a span of 11 bases. The CDR3 has 15 amino acids. Per germline, CDR1 MRHNA and CDR2 SNTAGT. The CDR3 region has the DNA TGTGCCAGCAGTGACACGGCAGGGGCCACAGATACGCAGTATTTT. Translating it yields CASSDTAGATDTQYF.

V and J are TRBV7-9 and TRBJ2-2, with 7 bases aligning to TRBD1. Germline CDR1 reads SEHNR; CDR2 reads FQNEAQ (reference sequence). CDR3 length: 15 residues. V lost 7 bases to trimming and J lost 4 bases; unmatched junction nucleotides: 9. DNA for the CDR3: TGTGCCAGCATGCCAGACAGGGCGACCACCGGGGAGCTGTTTTTT. Protein: CASMPDRATTGELFF.

In this sample, this clonotype turned up a few times. This sequence joins TRBV11-2 and TRBJ1-1, with TRBD1 identical over 9 bases. CDR3 length: 12 residues. From germline, CDR1 is SGHAT and CDR2 FQNNGV. Trimming at V came to 5 bases and at J to 8 bases, leaving 3 bases not matched to a gene. The CDR3 sequence: CASSHTGGEAFF. The CDR3 DNA is TGTGCCAGCAGCCATACAGGGGGCGAAGCTTTCTTT.

This clonotype was observed many times. The CDR3 nucleotides are TGTGCCAGCGGCTACGAGCAGTACTTC. Its translation is CASGYEQYF. The J gene is TRBJ2-7, the V gene TRBV6-6; D is ambiguous. The length of the CDR3 is 9 residues. Germline lookup yields CDR1 MNHNY and CDR2 SVGAGI (reference sequence). V dropped 8 bases and J dropped 3 bases, with 2 bases sitting between them.

The chain is built from TRBV29-1 and TRBJ2-1, with D tentatively TRBD1 (6 bases). Trimming took off 7 bases at V and 4 bases at J, with 11 bases between the two ends. The germline gives CDR1 SQVTM, CDR2 ANQGSEA. CDR3 length equals 12 residues. The DNA for the CDR3 is TGCAGCGCCAGGGGAGATTACAATGAGCAGTTCTTC. Protein sequence: CSARGDYNEQFF.

The chain has TRBV25-1 and TRBJ2-5; TRBD1 matches at 10 bases. V was clipped by 5 bases and J by 5 bases; unmatched bases: 11. Germline loops: CDR1 MGHDK, CDR2 SYGVNS. CDR3 length: 16 residues. CDR3: CASSPTSTGGAETQYF. In DNA form, the CDR3 reads TGTGCCAGCAGTCCAACCTCGACAGGGGGCGCGGAGACCCAGTACTTC.

This clonotype was observed many times. The rearrangement joins TRBV9 to TRBJ1-6; D remains unclear. Germline CDR1 is SGDLS and CDR2 is YYNGEE. The CDR3 runs 14 residues. The V and J ends lost 0 bases and 9 bases respectively, with 10 bases between them. In DNA, the CDR3 is TGTGCCAGCAGCGTAGCTTTTCGGGGTTCACCCCTCCACTTT. It translates to CASSVAFRGSPLHF.

This clonotype was detected ten times or more. This chain joins TRBV29-1 and TRBJ2-4; either TRBD1 or TRBD2 may supply D (5 bases each). The CDR3 runs 14 residues. V lost 7 bases and J lost 8, with 21 bases in between. Germline CDR1 reads SQVTM; CDR2 reads ANQGSEA. CDR3 sequence (DNA): TGCAGCGCCCAAAGGGGAGAGGGAATACACATTCAGTACTTC. Translated: CSAQRGEGIHIQYF.